What follows are 19 T cell receptor beta chains derived from one specimen sequenced in a study of blood T cell repertoires in COVID-19. Sequenced by immunoSEQ multiplex PCR; TCRdb stores in-frame clones only, minus some. The data show 100,000 to 150,000 clones, with roughly nine tenths seen just once and 7.9% held by the top ten. The sequenced material came from peripheral blood. Receptors originate from a man in his sixties or seventies who had recovered from COVID-19.

This chain links TRBV7-9 with TRBJ2-2, with no clear D. This CDR3 contains 14 residues. Germline CDR1 is SEHNR and CDR2 is FQNEAQ (reference sequence). V gave up 3 bases and J gave up 4 bases, with 9 bases separating them. CDR3: CASSFQLTTGELFF. The CDR3 DNA follows: TGTGCCAGCAGCTTTCAACTAACCACCGGGGAGCTGTTTTTT.

This chain uses TRBV6-5 with TRBJ1-1, with 7 bases that match TRBD1. The V and J ends lost 6 bases and 4 bases, in that order; junction bases with no gene match: 8. The CDR3 has 14 residues. In germline, CDR1 is MNHEY, CDR2 SVGAGI. CDR3 DNA: TGTGCCAGCAGCGACAGGGTCGGGGGCACTGAAGCTTTCTTT. It translates to CASSDRVGGTEAFF.

The chain links TRBV7-3 to TRBJ2-5; maybe TRBD2 (5 bases). The V and J ends lost 5 bases and 10 bases respectively, with 11 bases between them. There are 11 residues in the CDR3. In germline, CDR1 is SGHTA, CDR2 FQGTGA. The CDR3: CASSPSGSQYF. CDR3 nucleotides: TGTGCCAGCAGCCCCTCGGGGAGCCAGTACTTC.

The chain combines TRBV4-1 with TRBJ1-5; D is unclear. The CDR3 loop spans 15 amino acids. V dropped 0 bases and J dropped 2 bases, with 8 bases sitting between them. In germline, CDR1 is MGHRA, CDR2 YSYEKL. This CDR3 reads CASSQDHTRNQPQHF. The DNA of the CDR3 is TGCGCCAGCAGCCAAGATCACACGCGCAATCAGCCCCAGCATTTT.

CDR3 sequence: CASSRGDLYGYTF. CDR3 bases: TGTGCCAGCAGCAGGGGCGACCTCTATGGCTACACCTTC. V and J are TRBV28 and TRBJ1-2; D perhaps matches TRBD1 (6 bases). The germline CDR1 and CDR2 sequences are MDHEN and SYDVKM. V lost 6 bases and J 4 bases, leaving 12 bases between the germline ends. This CDR3 contains 13 residues.

The sample holds one count of this clone. The chain carries TRBV6-6 and TRBJ1-5; 7 bases align to TRBD1. The CDR3 has 13 residues. V dropped 11 bases and J dropped 4; count of bases not matched to a gene: 8. CDR1 is MNHNY and CDR2 is SVGAGI in the germline V gene (reference sequence). The CDR3 loop is CAAVQGVNQPQHF. DNA for the CDR3: TGTGCCGCCGTTCAGGGGGTTAATCAGCCCCAGCATTTT.

The chain employs TRBV7-9 and TRBJ2-3; 14 bases are a match to TRBD2. V lost 5 bases to trimming and J lost 4 bases; unmatched junction nucleotides: 5. In germline, CDR1 is SEHNR, CDR2 FQNEAQ (reference sequence). The CDR3 has 16 amino acids. This CDR3 reads CASSPGTSGGPDTQYF. In nucleotides, the CDR3 is TGTGCCAGCAGCCCCGGGACTAGCGGGGGCCCAGATACGCAGTATTTT.

The V and J genes are TRBV28 and TRBJ2-7; TRBD2 matches 16 bases. V was pared by 2 bases and J by 2 bases, with 3 bases of the junction left unmatched. This CDR3 has 17 amino acids. CDR1 is MDHEN and CDR2 is SYDVKM in the germline V gene. The CDR3 DNA follows: TGTGCCAGCAGTTTAGGGACTAGCGGGGGGGTAGCCTACGAGCAGTACTTC. This translates into CASSLGTSGGVAYEQYF.

The rearrangement uses TRBV10-3 and TRBJ2-6; TRBD1 matches 8 bases. The CDR3 has 19 residues. The germline V gene has CDR1 ENHRY and CDR2 SYGVKD. After removal of 9 bases from V and 0 bases from J, the junction contained 16 bases not matched to a gene. The CDR3 region has the DNA TGTGCCATACCCCGGGACAGGAACCCAATCGGCTCTGGGGCCAACGTCCTGACTTTC. Protein: CAIPRDRNPIGSGANVLTF.

The gene calls are TRBV29-1 and TRBJ1-2; 8 bases match TRBD1. Germline V gives CDR1 SQVTM, CDR2 ANQGSEA. Trimming removed 7 bases from V and 8 bases from J; junction bases left unmatched: 9. This CDR3 has 12 residues. The CDR3 sequence is CSAGQGGKGYTF. The CDR3 bases are TGCAGCGCCGGACAGGGTGGTAAGGGCTACACCTTC. Together with reference TRBV29-1 and TRBJ1-2, the CDR3 gives the full variable domain: SAVISQKPSRDICQRGTSLTIQCQVDSQVTMMFWYRQQPGQSLTLIATANQGSEATYESGFVIDKFPISRPNLTFSTLTVSNMSPEDSSIYLCSAGQGGKGYTFGSGTRLTVV.

The chain recombines TRBV11-2 with TRBJ2-1, with 7 bases matching TRBD1. The CDR3 loop spans 15 amino acids. Unmatched junction bases numbered 7, after V lost 1 base and J lost 7 bases. Germline V gene lookup returns CDR1 SGHAT and CDR2 FQNNGV. The CDR3 reads CASSLGKGASNEQFF. The CDR3 coding sequence is TGTGCCAGCAGCTTAGGAAAGGGGGCGTCTAATGAGCAGTTCTTC.

The rearrangement links TRBV28 to TRBJ1-5; D remains ambiguous. This CDR3 spans 20 amino acids. Trimming removed 1 base at V and 0 bases at J, with 22 bases between. Germline CDR1 MDHEN, CDR2 SYDVKM. The CDR3 sequence is CASSLFPPHATLHSNQPQHF. DNA of the CDR3: TGTGCCAGCAGTTTATTCCCCCCCCACGCCACGTTACATAGCAATCAGCCCCAGCATTTT.

In this sample, this clone turned up a few times. CDR3 region: CASRIRVSSGGYTF. CDR3 sequence (DNA): TGTGCCAGCAGAATCCGGGTTTCGTCGGGAGGCTACACCTTC. The rearrangement joins TRBV2 to TRBJ1-2; no definite D call. V lost 6 bases, J lost 8 bases, and 19 bases lay in between. In germline, CDR1 is SNHLY, CDR2 FYNNEI. This CDR3 contains 14 residues.

The chain has TRBV27 and TRBJ1-4; maybe TRBD1 (5 bases). The germline V gene has CDR1 MNHEY and CDR2 SMNVEV (reference sequence). The germline V and J ends were trimmed by 3 bases and 7 bases, with 12 bases remaining between them. The CDR3 is 14 residues long. Here the CDR3 reads CASSFRGGGEKLFF. CDR3 bases: TGTGCCAGCAGTTTCCGGGGGGGTGGTGAAAAACTGTTTTTT.

The rearrangement links TRBV28 to TRBJ1-1; the D gene is possibly TRBD1 (6 bases). From germline, CDR1 is MDHEN and CDR2 SYDVKM. CDR3 length equals 14 residues. The germline V and J ends were trimmed by 6 bases and 1 base, with 12 bases remaining between them. CDR3 DNA sequence: TGTGCCAGCAGACAACCCAGGGGGAACACTGAAGCTTTCTTT. Translation gives CASRQPRGNTEAFF.

The chain combines TRBV9 with TRBJ2-1; perhaps TRBD1 as D (6 bases). V was trimmed by 0 bases and J by 0 bases, leaving 13 bases between them. This CDR3 is built from 17 residues. Germline V lookup: CDR1 SGDLS, CDR2 YYNGEE. DNA for the CDR3: TGTGCCAGCAGCGTAGGAGGGGGAGTGGCCTCCTACAATGAGCAGTTCTTC. It encodes CASSVGGGVASYNEQFF.

The chain is built from TRBV3-1 (or the pseudogene TRBV3-2) and TRBJ1-2, with a tentative D call TRBD1 (6 bases). Germline V gene sequence: CDR1 LGHDT, CDR2 YNNKEL (reference sequence). This CDR3 has 13 residues. Trimming shortened V by 6 bases and J by 4 bases, and 12 bases separated the two germline ends. CDR3 sequence reads: CASSRTRGYGYTF. The CDR3 nucleotides are TGTGCCAGCAGTCGCACCAGGGGCTATGGCTACACCTTC.

The genes are TRBV5-6 and TRBJ1-4; D uncertain. V was cut by 2 bases and J by 1 base, with 9 bases left in between. This CDR3 comprises 15 residues. Germline V gene sequence: CDR1 SGHDT, CDR2 YYEEEE. This CDR3 is CASSFGSRTNEKLFF. Here the CDR3 DNA reads TGTGCCAGCAGCTTTGGGAGCCGAACTAATGAAAAACTGTTTTTT. Full variable domain (missing parts from reference TRBV5-6 and TRBJ1-4): DAGVTQSPTHLIKTRGQQVTLRCSPKSGHDTVSWYQQALGQGPQFIFQYYEEEERQRGNFPDRFSGHQFPNYSSELNVNALLLGDSALYLCASSFGSRTNEKLFFGSGTQLSVL.

The V gene is TRBV2, the J gene TRBJ2-1; D possibly corresponds to TRBD2 (5 bases). Germline V gives CDR1 SNHLY, CDR2 FYNNEI. Deletions cut 7 bases from V and 0 bases from J, with 19 bases between. The CDR3 totals 17 residues. CDR3 amino acids: CASTPRHPGSSYNEQFF. Written as DNA, the CDR3 is TGTGCCAGCACCCCCCGGCATCCGGGAAGCTCCTACAATGAGCAGTTCTTC.